The sequence of this TCR beta chain was determined in a study of blood T cell repertoires in COVID-19 (dated by TCRdb to the early 2020s). About the investigation overall: The collaborator samples originated in the United States, Italy and Spain and spanned the acute and convalescent phases of COVID-19. The material from the prospective study consisted of cDNA or gDNA derived from T cells, B-cell-depleted T cells, or PBMCs. The dataset comprised deeply sampled blood TCRbeta repertoires from subjects exposed to, actively infected with, or recovered from COVID-19. The repertoires were released in a freely available public database meant as a resource for research on the immune response to SARS-CoV-2. Samples were obtained from the ongoing ImmuneRACE study (first 160 participants) and from about 1,300 subjects provided by 6 global collaborators. Nearly every sample came with metadata listing a de-identified subject ID, COVID-19 status, age in years and sex. Where HLA class I and class II types were available, the types were taken from metadata supplied by the sample provider, not from assay-based typing.

The immunoSEQ Assay, a bias-controlled multiplex PCR, was used to amplify TCRbeta CDR3 regions from genomic DNA. On the authors' methods: Within the assay, amplification of reference gene primers was used to estimate how many nucleated cells each sample contained. To quantify the absolute abundance of each unique TCRbeta CDR3 rearrangement, sequence reads were collapsed and filtered. For each sample, productive Simpson clonality was calculated by taking the square root of Simpson's diversity index across productive rearrangements. This is the immuneACCESS table as TCRdb keeps it, with only in-frame sequences that have V and J called. A part of the clones is gone; compared with another copy, unresolved V genes explain less than half, and the rest is unexplained. V, J and clone size are those of that table, while D and trimming were read from the DNA. The sample table contains tens of thousands of clones; only one count was recorded for 80% to 90% of them. The top ten hold about 5% of the sample.

The collaborating institutions used their own protocols to collect whole blood in K2EDTA tubes. Collaborator samples were shipped for TCRbeta analysis as frozen whole blood, isolated PBMCs, or DNA extracted from either sample type. The CDR3 covers 16 residues, taking in both the cysteine and the phenylalanine. Kept here is only the CDR3 DNA, which spans 48 bases and is read in frame from base 1. For CDR1 and CDR2, the germline V gene lists SGHVS and FNYEAQ. For this chain, trimming is 0 bases at the V end and 6 bases at the J end, and the number of junction bases without a gene match is 7. The full study reports these points: The quantity of clinical and demographic metadata differed by source and by participant and was supplied without curation.

Turning to this clone: The antigen it recognizes is unknown. Base quality data are lacking; no much larger clone is found one base away.

The receptor comes from a man aged 50 or older with active COVID-19. The rearrangement joined TRBV7-6 to TRBJ2-2; 7 central nucleotides agree with TRBD2. Sequenced: peripheral blood. The bases read TGTGCCAGCAGCTTAGCTATGGCTAGCGGCGCCGGGGAGCTGTTTTTT. Its translation is CASSLAMASGAGELFF.